These 30 T cell receptor beta chains came from one sample sequenced in a study of cytomegalovirus exposure and HLA in healthy donors. Both 60 Vbeta primers and 13 Jbeta primers went into the PCR. Some clones are missing from TCRdb's copy, which holds only in-frame ones; the method was immunoSEQ multiplex PCR. The repertoire consists of 210,000 or so clones, with approximately 83% occurring once and the leading ten covering roughly 10%. Sequenced material: PBMCs. Source of these receptors: a woman aged 50 to 65 in good health and CMV-seropositive.

The rearrangement links TRBV5-1 to TRBJ2-7, with TRBD2 as a possible D gene (5 bases). With 4 bases removed from V and 2 bases from J, the gap between germline ends came to 10 bases. Germline values: CDR1 SGHRS, CDR2 YFSETQ. The CDR3 runs to 13 residues. The CDR3: CASSTQEAYEQYF. As DNA, the CDR3 is TGCGCCAGCAGCACCCAGGAGGCCTACGAGCAGTACTTC.

This chain connects TRBV6-1 to TRBJ2-7; 7 bases are shared with TRBD1. Trimming took 6 bases from V and 7 from J; bases not matched to a gene: 15. In germline, CDR1 is MNHNS, CDR2 SASEGT. The CDR3 runs 15 residues. The CDR3 region is CASRAPQDRPGEQYF. The CDR3 nucleotides read TGTGCCAGCAGAGCCCCACAGGACAGGCCCGGGGAGCAGTACTTC.

This clone has only one observation. This chain connects TRBV5-5 to TRBJ1-1; tentatively, D is TRBD1 (5 bases). The CDR3 covers 14 residues. Trimming removed 5 bases at V and 5 bases at J, with 16 bases between. Germline V gene lookup returns CDR1 SGHKS and CDR2 YYEKEE (reference sequence). CDR3 amino acids: CASSFAGVRTEAFF. The CDR3, as DNA: TGTGCCAGCAGTTTTGCGGGGGTACGTACTGAAGCTTTCTTT.

The chain couples TRBV5-6 to TRBJ2-1; TRBD1 matches at 9 bases. CDR3 size: 16 residues. Unmatched junction bases numbered 15, after V lost 5 bases and J lost 9 bases. The germline CDR1 and CDR2 sequences are SGHDT and YYEEEE. Written as DNA, the CDR3 is TGTGCCAGCAGTCGAAGCCGGACAGGGGTGAGGTTTGAGCAGTTCTTC. Residues: CASSRSRTGVRFEQFF.

The chain is built from TRBV6-5 and TRBJ2-7, with a weak D call TRBD1 (7 bases). CDR1 and CDR2 (germline): MNHEY, SVGAGI. V lost 0 bases and J lost 6, with 12 bases in between. The CDR3 consists of 14 residues. The CDR3: CASSYSWRGREQYF. The CDR3, as DNA: TGTGCCAGCAGTTACTCTTGGAGGGGGCGCGAGCAGTACTTC.

The chain has TRBV11-2 and TRBJ2-5, with 10 bases fitting TRBD2. The V gene's germline CDR1 is SGHAT and CDR2 FQNNGV. Trimming at V came to 6 bases and at J to 6 bases, leaving 7 bases not matched to a gene. This CDR3 spans 14 amino acids. The CDR3 DNA reads as TGTGCCAGCAGGAGCGGGGGGGCCGGGAAGACCCAGTACTTC. Translating it yields CASRSGGAGKTQYF.

The chain links TRBV2 to TRBJ2-2; 12 bases are a match to TRBD2. V trimming: 5 bases; J trimming: 4 bases; junction bases outside the gene matches: 2. This CDR3 region has 15 residues. The germline CDR1 and CDR2 sequences are SNHLY and FYNNEI. The CDR3 here is CASSRLAGVTGELFF. The CDR3 coding sequence is TGTGCCAGCAGTAGACTAGCGGGGGTCACCGGGGAGCTGTTTTTT. Drawing the rest from reference TRBV2 and TRBJ2-2, the complete variable domain is EPEVTQTPSHQVTQMGQEVILRCVPISNHLYFYWYRQILGQKVEFLVSFYNNEISEKSEIFDDQFSVERPDGSNFTLKIRSTKLEDSAMYFCASSRLAGVTGELFFGEGSRLTVL.

The rearrangement joins TRBV6-5 to TRBJ1-2; maybe TRBD1 (5 bases). CDR1 is MNHEY and CDR2 is SVGAGI in the germline V gene. The CDR3 has 16 amino acids. V was clipped by 4 bases and J by 0 bases, with 15 bases between them. This CDR3 reads CASSSQWGTPNYGYTF. The CDR3 bases are TGTGCCAGCAGTTCGCAATGGGGCACACCTAACTATGGCTACACCTTC.

The chain combines TRBV15 with TRBJ1-3; perhaps TRBD1 as D (5 bases). Trimming stripped 1 base from V and 0 bases from J, with 10 bases between. Germline loops: CDR1 LNHNV, CDR2 YYDKDF (reference sequence). This CDR3 is built from 16 residues. The CDR3: CATSRAVGGSGNTIYF. As DNA, the CDR3 is TGTGCCACCAGCAGAGCGGTGGGGGGCTCTGGAAACACCATATATTTT. The full variable domain, completed using reference TRBV15 and TRBJ1-3, is DAMVIQNPRYQVTQFGKPVTLSCSQTLNHNVMYWYQQKSSQAPKLLFHYYDKDFNNEADTPDNFQSRRPNTSFCFLDIRSPGLGDTAMYLCATSRAVGGSGNTIYFGEGSWLTVV.

CDR3 loop: CASSPDRRSTDTQYF. CDR3 bases: TGTGCCAGCAGCCCGGACAGACGGAGCACAGATACGCAGTATTTT. This chain connects TRBV5-4 to TRBJ2-3; a weak D match, TRBD1 (6 bases). CDR1 SGHNT and CDR2 YYREEE come from the germline V gene (reference sequence). The CDR3 consists of 15 residues. Trimming pared 4 bases from V and 0 bases from J, leaving 12 bases between.

The V gene is TRBV6-1, the J gene TRBJ2-5; D is perhaps TRBD2 (5 bases). This CDR3 region has 15 residues. From germline, CDR1 is MNHNS and CDR2 SASEGT. Trimming stripped 5 bases from V and 5 bases from J, with 18 bases between. In nucleotides, the CDR3 is TGTGCCAGCAGTTCCCGGCGTCGGTCGGGGGAGACCCAGTACTTC. This gives the protein CASSSRRRSGETQYF.

The chain couples TRBV19 to TRBJ2-5; no clear D gene. Germline V gene lookup returns CDR1 LNHDA and CDR2 SQIVND (reference sequence). The length of the CDR3 is 10 residues. Trimming took 10 bases from V and 4 from J, leaving 7 bases between them. The CDR3 loop is CATSGETQYF. The CDR3 DNA reads as TGTGCCACCTCGGGAGAGACCCAGTACTTC.

The CDR3 here is CASRPDRGFYMNTEAFF. In nucleotides, the CDR3 is TGTGCCAGCAGACCCGACAGGGGGTTCTACATGAACACTGAAGCTTTCTTT. The chain has TRBV7-9 and TRBJ1-1; TRBD1 agrees at 9 bases. V was clipped by 6 bases and J by 0 bases; unmatched bases: 11. The germline CDR1 and CDR2 sequences are SEHNR and FQNEAQ (reference sequence). CDR3 length: 17 amino acids.

In this sample, this clone turned up once. This sequence joins TRBV9 and TRBJ1-6; D is unclear. Trimming took 0 bases from V and 8 from J, leaving 6 bases between them. The germline V gene encodes CDR1 SGDLS and CDR2 YYNGEE. The CDR3 totals 13 residues. The CDR3 loop is CASSVDIYSPLHF. The CDR3 nucleotides read TGTGCCAGCAGCGTAGATATATATTCACCCCTCCACTTT. The full variable domain, in which reference TRBV9 and TRBJ1-6 provide the parts outside the CDR3, is DSGVTQTPKHLITATGQRVTLRCSPRSGDLSVYWYQQSLDQGLQFLIQYYNGEERAKGNILERFSAQQFPDLHSELNLSSLELGDSALYFCASSVDIYSPLHFGNGTRLTVT.

V and J are TRBV5-4 and TRBJ2-5, with TRBD2 matching over 11 bases. The CDR3 consists of 18 residues. Trimming at V came to 4 bases and at J to 6 bases, leaving 17 bases not matched to a gene. The germline V gene has CDR1 SGHNT and CDR2 YYREEE (reference sequence). The CDR3, as DNA: TGTGCCAGCAGCCCGGGGGTTAGCGGGGGGGCCGTGGATAAGACCCAGTACTTC. It yields the protein CASSPGVSGGAVDKTQYF.

The chain employs TRBV7-2 and TRBJ1-2, with 9 positions matching TRBD1. CDR1 is SGHTA and CDR2 is FQGNSA in the germline V gene. The CDR3 spans 17 residues. The trim removed 2 bases at V and 0 bases at J, leaving 7 bases unmatched. CDR3 amino acids: CASSLTRGQGTNYGYTF. The CDR3 coding sequence is TGTGCCAGCAGCTTAACGAGGGGACAGGGTACTAACTATGGCTACACCTTC.

J is TRBJ2-7 and V is TRBV7-3, with 10 positions matching TRBD1. The ends lost 4 bases at V and 6 bases at J; junction bases unmatched: 6. The CDR3 covers 14 residues. CDR1 is SGHTA, CDR2 FQGTGA, per germline. CDR3 amino acids: CASSSGTGASEQYF. For the CDR3, the DNA is TGTGCCAGCAGCTCCGGGACAGGGGCGTCCGAGCAGTACTTC.

The genes are TRBV18 and TRBJ1-4, with 9 bases identical to TRBD1. This CDR3 comprises 18 residues. Per the germline V gene, CDR1 is KGHSH and CDR2 is LQKENI. The ends lost 6 bases at V and 8 bases at J; junction bases unmatched: 19. As DNA, the CDR3 is TGTGCCAGCTCGTCGAACCTGTTGGGACAGGGTTTGCGCGAAAAACTGTTTTTT. Protein: CASSSNLLGQGLREKLFF.

V usage is TRBV5-1 and J usage is TRBJ2-3; D may be TRBD2 (5 bases). The CDR3 length is 15 residues. Germline CDR1 and CDR2: SGHRS and YFSETQ. Trimming took 5 bases from V and 2 from J, leaving 15 bases between them. The CDR3, as DNA: TGCGCCAGCAGTCCCGGAACGGGGAACACAGATACGCAGTATTTT. This translates into CASSPGTGNTDTQYF.

The chain employs TRBV10-3 and TRBJ1-2; D is unresolved. Germline lookup yields CDR1 ENHRY and CDR2 SYGVKD. Trimming cost V 8 bases and J 11 bases, with 21 bases left between them. This CDR3 region has 13 residues. The CDR3 reads CAIRDPQRNKYTF. In nucleotides, the CDR3 is TGTGCCATCCGGGATCCGCAGAGGAATAAGTACACCTTC.

The chain uses TRBV4-2 and TRBJ2-3; TRBD2 matches 11 bases. The length of the CDR3 is 15 residues. Germline V gene sequence: CDR1 LGHNA, CDR2 YNFKEQ. Trimming removed 1 base from V and 7 bases from J; junction bases left unmatched: 4. The CDR3 nucleotides are TGTGCCAGCAGCCAAGGCATAGCGGGGGGGAATACGCAGTATTTT. Its protein is CASSQGIAGGNTQYF.

This clone appeared once. The rearrangement uses TRBV30 and TRBJ1-1; TRBD1 matches at 10 bases. V was pared by 6 bases and J by 0 bases, with 4 bases of the junction left unmatched. The germline gives CDR1 GTSNPN, CDR2 SVGIG (reference sequence). The CDR3 length is 14 residues. This chain's CDR3 is CACDRGHLNTEAFF. CDR3 nucleotides: TGTGCCTGCGACAGGGGGCACCTGAACACTGAAGCTTTCTTT.

The rearrangement joins TRBV6-1 to TRBJ2-1, with 10 bases that match TRBD2. The CDR3 is made up of 15 amino acids. The germline gives CDR1 MNHNS, CDR2 SASEGT. The J segment lost 7 bases and the V segment lost 6 bases, leaving 9 bases of the junction unmatched. The DNA for the CDR3 is TGTGCCAGCAGGCTGGGAGCGGGGGGGCAGAATGAGCAGTTCTTC. It yields the protein CASRLGAGGQNEQFF.

The chain uses TRBV30 and TRBJ2-5; TRBD2 is a possible D gene (5 bases). The germline gives CDR1 GTSNPN, CDR2 SVGIG (reference sequence). Trimming shortened V by 3 bases and J by 2 bases, and 10 bases separated the two germline ends. The CDR3 runs to 13 residues. The chain's CDR3 is CAWSPGFQETQYF. In DNA form, the CDR3 reads TGTGCCTGGAGCCCGGGATTTCAAGAGACCCAGTACTTC.

The chain combines TRBV29-1 with TRBJ2-1; D possibly corresponds to TRBD2 (6 bases). The germline gives CDR1 SQVTM, CDR2 ANQGSEA. V was shortened by 5 bases and J by 0 bases, with 8 bases between the two germline ends. The length of the CDR3 is 13 residues. The CDR3 reads CSVRGSSYNEQFF. The CDR3 DNA sequence: TGCAGCGTTCGGGGGAGCTCCTACAATGAGCAGTTCTTC.

CDR3: CAWRKTGRRQETQYF. Here the CDR3 DNA reads TGTGCCTGGAGGAAAACAGGGCGGAGGCAAGAGACCCAGTACTTC. The chain carries TRBV30 and TRBJ2-5, with D perhaps TRBD1 (6 bases). The CDR3 has 15 residues. Germline values: CDR1 GTSNPN, CDR2 SVGIG (reference sequence). V lost 3 bases to trimming and J lost 2 bases, with 16 bases between them.

The rearrangement uses TRBV18 and TRBJ1-2; no firm D call. The CDR3 runs to 14 residues. In germline, CDR1 is KGHSH, CDR2 LQKENI. The ends were cut back, 3 bases at V and 3 bases at J, with 11 bases in the middle. This CDR3 reads CASSPSVGDYGYTF. The CDR3 DNA reads as TGTGCCAGCTCACCCAGTGTCGGGGACTATGGCTACACCTTC.

V usage is TRBV6-5 and J usage is TRBJ1-4, with 7 bases matching TRBD1. This CDR3 spans 14 amino acids. Germline values: CDR1 MNHEY, CDR2 SVGAGI. The V gene end was trimmed by 5 bases and the J gene end by 5 bases; junction bases not matched to a gene: 5. The CDR3 DNA sequence: TGTGCCAGCAGTGCCGGGACAGCGAATGAAAAACTGTTTTTT. Translating it yields CASSAGTANEKLFF.

The genes are TRBV2 and TRBJ2-3, with D perhaps TRBD1 (6 bases). The germline V gene encodes CDR1 SNHLY and CDR2 FYNNEI. The V end was cut by 5 bases, the J end by 1 base, with 10 bases between. There are 14 residues in the CDR3. CDR3 residues: CASSLEGGTDTQYF. The CDR3 DNA reads as TGTGCCAGCAGTTTAGAGGGGGGCACAGATACGCAGTATTTT.

J is TRBJ2-1 and V is TRBV7-8; D not resolved. The CDR3 contains 14 residues. Looked up from germline, CDR1 is SGHVS and CDR2 is FQNEAQ. Trimming took off 5 bases at V and 7 bases at J, with 15 bases between the two ends. CDR3 DNA: TGTGCCAGCAGCCCGCGGTTGGCGAGGAATGAGCAGTTCTTC. Amino acids: CASSPRLARNEQFF. Full variable domain (missing parts from reference TRBV7-8 and TRBJ2-1): GAGVSQSPRYKVAKRGQDVALRCDPISGHVSLFWYQQALGQGPEFLTYFQNEAQLDKSGLPSDRFFAERPEGSVSTLKIQRTQQEDSAVYLCASSPRLARNEQFFGPGTRLTVL.